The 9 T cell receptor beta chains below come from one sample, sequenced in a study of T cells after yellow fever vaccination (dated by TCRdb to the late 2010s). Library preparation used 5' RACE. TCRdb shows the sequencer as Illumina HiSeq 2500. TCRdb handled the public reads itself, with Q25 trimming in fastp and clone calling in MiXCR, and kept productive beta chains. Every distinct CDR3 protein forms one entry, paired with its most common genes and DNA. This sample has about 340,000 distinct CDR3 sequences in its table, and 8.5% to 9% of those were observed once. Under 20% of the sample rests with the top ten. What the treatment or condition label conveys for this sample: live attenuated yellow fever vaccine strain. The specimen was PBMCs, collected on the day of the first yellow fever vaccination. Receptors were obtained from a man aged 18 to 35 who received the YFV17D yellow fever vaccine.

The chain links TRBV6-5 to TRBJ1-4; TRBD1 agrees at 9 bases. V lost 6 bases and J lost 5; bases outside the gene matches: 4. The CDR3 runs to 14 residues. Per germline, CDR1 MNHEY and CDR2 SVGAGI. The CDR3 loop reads CASSYDRGNEKLFF. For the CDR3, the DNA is TGTGCCAGCAGCTACGACAGGGGGAATGAAAAACTGTTTTTT.

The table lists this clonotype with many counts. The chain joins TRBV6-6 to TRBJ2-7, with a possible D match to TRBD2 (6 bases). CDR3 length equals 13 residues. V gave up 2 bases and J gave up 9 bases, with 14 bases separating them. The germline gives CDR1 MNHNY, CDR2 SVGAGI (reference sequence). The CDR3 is CASSYAGMKGQYV. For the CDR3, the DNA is TGTGCCAGCAGTTACGCGGGGATGAAAGGGCAGTACGTC.

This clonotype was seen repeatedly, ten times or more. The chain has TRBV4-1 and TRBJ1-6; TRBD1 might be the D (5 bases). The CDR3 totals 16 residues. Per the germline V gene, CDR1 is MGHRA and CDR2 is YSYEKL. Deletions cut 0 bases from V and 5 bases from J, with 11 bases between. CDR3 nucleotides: TGCGCCAGCAGCCAAGAAGGGGTCGGGGATAATTCACCCCTCCACTTT. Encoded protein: CASSQEGVGDNSPLHF.

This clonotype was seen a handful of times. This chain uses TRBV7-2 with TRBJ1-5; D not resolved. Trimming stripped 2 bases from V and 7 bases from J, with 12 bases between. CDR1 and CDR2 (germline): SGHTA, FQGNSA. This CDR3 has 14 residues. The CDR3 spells CASSLTSFGQPQHF. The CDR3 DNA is TGTGCCAGCAGCTTAACGTCCTTCGGGCAGCCCCAGCATTTT.

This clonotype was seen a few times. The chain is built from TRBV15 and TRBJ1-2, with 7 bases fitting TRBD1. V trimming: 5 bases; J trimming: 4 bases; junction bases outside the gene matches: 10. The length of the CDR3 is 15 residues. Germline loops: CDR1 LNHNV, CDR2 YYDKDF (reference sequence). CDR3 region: CATSLLSGQFYGYTF. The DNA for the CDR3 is TGTGCCACCAGCCTACTATCGGGACAGTTCTATGGCTACACCTTC.

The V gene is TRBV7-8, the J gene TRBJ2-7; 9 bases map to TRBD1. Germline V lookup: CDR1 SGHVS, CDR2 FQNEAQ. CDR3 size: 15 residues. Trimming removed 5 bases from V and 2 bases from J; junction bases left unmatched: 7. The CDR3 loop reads CASSVTGGRPYEQYF. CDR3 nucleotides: TGTGCCAGCAGCGTGACAGGGGGGAGACCCTACGAGCAGTACTTC.

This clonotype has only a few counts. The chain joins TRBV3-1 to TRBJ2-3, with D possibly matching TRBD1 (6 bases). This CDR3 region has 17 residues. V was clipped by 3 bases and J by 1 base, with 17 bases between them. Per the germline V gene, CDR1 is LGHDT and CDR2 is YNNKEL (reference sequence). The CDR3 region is CASSQGFGGTRTDTQYF. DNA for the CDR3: TGTGCCAGCAGCCAGGGATTTGGGGGCACACGCACAGATACGCAGTATTTT.

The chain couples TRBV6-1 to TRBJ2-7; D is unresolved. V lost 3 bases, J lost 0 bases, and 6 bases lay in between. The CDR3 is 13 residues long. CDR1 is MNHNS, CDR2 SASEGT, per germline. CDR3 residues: CASSDRISYEQYF. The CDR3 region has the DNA TGTGCCAGCAGTGATCGGATCTCCTACGAGCAGTACTTC.

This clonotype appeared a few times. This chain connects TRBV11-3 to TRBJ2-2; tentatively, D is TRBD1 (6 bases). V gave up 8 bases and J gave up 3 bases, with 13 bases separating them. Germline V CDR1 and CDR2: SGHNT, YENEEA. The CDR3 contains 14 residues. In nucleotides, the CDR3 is TGTGCCAGCTCCCAGGGGTTGTACACCGGGGAGCTGTTTTTT. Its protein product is CASSQGLYTGELFF.